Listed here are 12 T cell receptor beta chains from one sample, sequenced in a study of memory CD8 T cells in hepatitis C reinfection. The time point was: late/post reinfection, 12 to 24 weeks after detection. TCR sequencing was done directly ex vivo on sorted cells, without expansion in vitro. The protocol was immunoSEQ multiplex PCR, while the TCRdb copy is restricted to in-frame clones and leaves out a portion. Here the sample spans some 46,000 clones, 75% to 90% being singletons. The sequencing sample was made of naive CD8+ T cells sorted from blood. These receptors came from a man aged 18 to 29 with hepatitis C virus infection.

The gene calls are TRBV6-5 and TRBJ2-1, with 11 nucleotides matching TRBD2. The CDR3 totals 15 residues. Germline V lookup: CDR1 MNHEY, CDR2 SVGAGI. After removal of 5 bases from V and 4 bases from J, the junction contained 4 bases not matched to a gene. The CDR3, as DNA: TGTGCCAGCAGTAAAACTAGCGGGGGTTACAATGAGCAGTTCTTC. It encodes CASSKTSGGYNEQFF.

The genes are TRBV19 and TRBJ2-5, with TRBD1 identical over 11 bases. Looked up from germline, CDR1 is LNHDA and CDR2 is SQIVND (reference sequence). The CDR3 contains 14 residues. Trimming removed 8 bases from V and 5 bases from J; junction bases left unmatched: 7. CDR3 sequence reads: CASGGQGVWETQYF. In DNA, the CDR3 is TGTGCCAGTGGGGGACAGGGGGTTTGGGAGACCCAGTACTTC. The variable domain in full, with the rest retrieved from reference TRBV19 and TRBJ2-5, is DGGITQSPKYLFRKEGQNVTLSCEQNLNHDAMYWYRQDPGQGLRLIYYSQIVNDFQKGDIAEGYSVSREKKESFPLTVTSAQKNPTAFYLCASGGQGVWETQYFGPGTRLLVL.

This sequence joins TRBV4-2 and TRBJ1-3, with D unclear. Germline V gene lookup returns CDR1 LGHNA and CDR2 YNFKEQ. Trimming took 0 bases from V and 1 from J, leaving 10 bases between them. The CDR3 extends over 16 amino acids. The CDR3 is CASSQEQSLSGNTIYF. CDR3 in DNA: TGTGCCAGCAGCCAAGAACAGTCTTTGTCTGGAAACACCATATATTTT.

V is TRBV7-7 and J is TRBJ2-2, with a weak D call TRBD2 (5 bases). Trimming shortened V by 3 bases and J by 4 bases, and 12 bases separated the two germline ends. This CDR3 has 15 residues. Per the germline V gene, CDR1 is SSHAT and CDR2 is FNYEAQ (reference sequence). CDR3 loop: CASSFTLEGTGELFF. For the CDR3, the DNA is TGTGCCAGCAGCTTTACCCTAGAGGGCACCGGGGAGCTGTTTTTT.

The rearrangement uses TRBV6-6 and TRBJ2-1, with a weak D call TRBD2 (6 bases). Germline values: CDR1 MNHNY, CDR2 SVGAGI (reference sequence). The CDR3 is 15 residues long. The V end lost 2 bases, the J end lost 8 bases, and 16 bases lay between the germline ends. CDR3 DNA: TGTGCCAGCAGTTACGGGGTAGCCGGGGGAGATGAGCAGTTCTTC. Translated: CASSYGVAGGDEQFF.

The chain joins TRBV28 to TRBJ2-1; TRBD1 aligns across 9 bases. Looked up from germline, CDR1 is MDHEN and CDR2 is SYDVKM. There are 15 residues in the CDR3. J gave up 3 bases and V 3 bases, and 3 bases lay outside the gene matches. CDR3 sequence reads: CASSLSDRGYNEQFF. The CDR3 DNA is TGTGCCAGCAGTTTGTCGGACAGGGGCTACAATGAGCAGTTCTTC.

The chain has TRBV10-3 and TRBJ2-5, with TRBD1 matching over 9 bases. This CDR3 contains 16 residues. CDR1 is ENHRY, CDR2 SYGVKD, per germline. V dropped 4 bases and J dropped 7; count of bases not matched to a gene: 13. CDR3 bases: TGTGCCATCAGTGTAACTACAGGGGGCGTTGAAGGGACCCAGTACTTC. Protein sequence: CAISVTTGGVEGTQYF.

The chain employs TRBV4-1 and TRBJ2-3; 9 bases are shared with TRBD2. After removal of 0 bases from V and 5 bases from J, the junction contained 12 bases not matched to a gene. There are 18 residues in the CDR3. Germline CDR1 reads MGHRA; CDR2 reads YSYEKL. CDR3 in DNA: TGCGCCAGCAGCCAAGATTGGGGGCTGGCGGGGGGGTTAGATACGCAGTATTTT. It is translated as CASSQDWGLAGGLDTQYF.

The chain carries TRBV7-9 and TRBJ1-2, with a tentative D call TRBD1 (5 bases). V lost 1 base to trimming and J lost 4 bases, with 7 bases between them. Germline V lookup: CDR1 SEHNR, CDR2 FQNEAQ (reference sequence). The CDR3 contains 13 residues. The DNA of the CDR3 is TGTGCCAGCAGCTTAGGACAGAGCTATGGCTACACCTTC. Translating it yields CASSLGQSYGYTF.

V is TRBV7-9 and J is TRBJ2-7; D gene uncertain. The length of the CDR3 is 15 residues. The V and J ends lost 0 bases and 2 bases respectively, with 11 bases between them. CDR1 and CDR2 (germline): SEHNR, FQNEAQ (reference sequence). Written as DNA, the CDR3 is TGTGCCAGCAGCTTAGCAGCGACTCCCACCTACGAGCAGTACTTC. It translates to CASSLAATPTYEQYF. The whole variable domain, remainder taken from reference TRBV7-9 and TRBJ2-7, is DTGVSQNPRHKITKRGQNVTFRCDPISEHNRLYWYRQTLGQGPEFLTYFQNEAQLEKSRLLSDRFSAERPKGSFSTLEIQRTEQGDSAMYLCASSLAATPTYEQYFGPGTRLTVT.

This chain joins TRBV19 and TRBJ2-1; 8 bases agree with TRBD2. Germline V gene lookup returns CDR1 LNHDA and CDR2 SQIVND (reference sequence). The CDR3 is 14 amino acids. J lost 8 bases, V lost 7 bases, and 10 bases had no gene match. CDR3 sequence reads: CASTNLGLEDEQFF. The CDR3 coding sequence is TGTGCCAGTACTAATTTGGGACTAGAAGATGAGCAGTTCTTC.

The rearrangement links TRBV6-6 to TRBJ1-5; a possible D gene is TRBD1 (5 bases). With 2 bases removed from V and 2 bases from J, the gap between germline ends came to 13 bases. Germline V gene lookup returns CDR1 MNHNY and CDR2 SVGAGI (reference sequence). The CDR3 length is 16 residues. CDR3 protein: CASSYGRVVGNQPQHF. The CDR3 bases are TGTGCCAGCAGTTACGGCAGGGTGGTAGGCAATCAGCCCCAGCATTTT.